This TCR beta chain was found in a study of blood T cell repertoires in COVID-19. As for the study in general: Donors in the United States, Italy and Spain gave samples during acute or convalescent COVID-19. Sample material is recorded as cDNA or gDNA derived from T cells, B-cell-depleted T cells, or PBMCs.

Original handling: Reference gene primer amplification in the assay estimated nucleated cell counts. TCRdb keeps only in-frame clones here, not all; method: immunoSEQ multiplex PCR. The DNA was the basis for D and trimming; V, J and clone size are from that table. This sample has fewer than 350,000 clones, with around 89% found just once. Followed over time, Seattle patients had been enrolled while infection was active. Sequenced: peripheral blood. The clonotype originates from a woman between 25 and 40 years old with COVID-19, enrolled during active disease.

The CDR3 protein is CASSPGGRVYGYTF. The DNA for the CDR3 is TGTGCCAGCAGTCCCGGGGGACGAGTCTATGGCTACACCTTC. J is TRBJ1-2 and V is TRBV27; a possible D gene is TRBD1 (5 bases). The CDR3 totals 14 residues. CDR1 and CDR2 from the germline V gene are MNHEY and SMNVEV (reference sequence). Trimming left V 5 bases short and J 4 bases short, with 14 bases between.